These 17 T cell receptor beta chains were sequenced from one sample in a study of beta chain features in type 1 diabetes. Findings of the study overall: The study found moderately but significantly shorter TCRB CDR3s in all four CD4+ subsets of Type 1 diabetes patients.

For these TCRs, the target antigens are not known. Reverse transcription of all isolated RNA meant that expressed TCRB transcripts were sequenced. Profiling relied on immunoSEQ multiplex PCR, and the TCRdb table lists in-frame clones only, not all of them. The top ten hold 0.08% to 0.095% of the sample, which has around 160,000 clones, roughly 60% seen once. Sequencing was performed on naive CD4+ T cells from blood. These receptors originate from a man younger than 40 with type 1 diabetes.

The chain combines TRBV9 with TRBJ2-3; 8 bases are shared with TRBD2. Germline CDR1 and CDR2: SGDLS and YYNGEE. This CDR3 is 16 amino acids long. The V and J ends lost 6 bases and 0 bases, in that order; junction bases with no gene match: 9. Here the CDR3 reads CASTYGVAGSTDTQYF. In DNA form, the CDR3 reads TGTGCCAGCACCTACGGGGTAGCGGGGAGCACAGATACGCAGTATTTT.

J is TRBJ1-1 and V is TRBV7-2, with TRBD1 identical over 7 bases. The junction had 3 bases not matched to a gene; V was cut back by 4 bases and J by 1 base. This CDR3 has 14 residues. Germline values: CDR1 SGHTA, CDR2 FQGNSA. The CDR3 coding sequence is TGTGCCAGCAGCTCACAGGGGCCGAACACTGAAGCTTTCTTT. Protein sequence: CASSSQGPNTEAFF.

The J gene is TRBJ2-7, the V gene TRBV4-3; weak D call: TRBD1 (6 bases). The V gene's germline CDR1 is LGHNA and CDR2 YSLEER. The CDR3 extends over 15 amino acids. Trimming removed 3 bases at V and 2 bases at J, with 14 bases between. The CDR3 DNA sequence: TGCGCCAGCAGCCAGGGCCGACAGGATGCCTACGAGCAGTACTTC. Its protein is CASSQGRQDAYEQYF.

This chain joins TRBV5-4 and TRBJ2-7; D is unclear. There are 13 residues in the CDR3. V lost 2 bases to trimming and J lost 3 bases, with 9 bases between them. The germline V gene encodes CDR1 SGHNT and CDR2 YYREEE (reference sequence). The CDR3 bases are TGTGCCAGCAGCTTTAAGAACGGCTACGAGCAGTACTTC. Translation gives CASSFKNGYEQYF. The full variable domain, its missing parts supplied by reference TRBV5-4 and TRBJ2-7, is ETGVTQSPTHLIKTRGQQVTLRCSSQSGHNTVSWYQQALGQGPQFIFQYYREEENGRGNFPPRFSGLQFPNYSSELNVNALELDDSALYLCASSFKNGYEQYFGPGTRLTVT.

V is TRBV7-9 and J is TRBJ1-1; D possibly corresponds to TRBD1 (6 bases). The CDR3 has 15 amino acids. The V gene lost 0 bases and the J gene lost 6 bases, with 14 bases spanning the gap. The germline gives CDR1 SEHNR, CDR2 FQNEAQ (reference sequence). The CDR3 loop reads CASSLAKGGQAEAFF. The CDR3 DNA sequence: TGTGCCAGCAGCTTAGCGAAGGGGGGGCAAGCTGAAGCTTTCTTT.

The count of this clone is one. This sequence joins TRBV4-3 and TRBJ1-2; D might be TRBD1 (6 bases). This CDR3 comprises 14 residues. The V end was cut by 1 base, the J end by 5 bases, with 11 bases between. CDR1 and CDR2 from the germline V gene are LGHNA and YSLEER. CDR3 region: CASSQVNTGYGYTF. The CDR3 DNA is TGCGCCAGCAGCCAAGTCAACACAGGGTATGGCTACACCTTC.

The V and J genes are TRBV13 and TRBJ2-4; D is undetermined. The germline V gene has CDR1 PRHDT and CDR2 FYEKMQ (reference sequence). This CDR3 has 13 amino acids. The V end was cut by 6 bases, the J end by 1 base, with 7 bases between. CDR3 bases: TGTGCCAGCAGGGACGGGGCCAAAAACATTCAGTACTTC. Translated, it gives CASRDGAKNIQYF.

This clone was found a few times. The V call is TRBV9, the J call TRBJ2-5, with D possibly being TRBD1 (5 bases). V lost 0 bases, J lost 2 bases, and 8 bases lay in between. The CDR3 length is 14 residues. From germline, CDR1 is SGDLS and CDR2 YYNGEE. The CDR3 sequence: CASSVGAGQETQYF. The CDR3 DNA follows: TGTGCCAGCAGCGTAGGGGCAGGGCAAGAGACCCAGTACTTC. Based on the CDR3 plus reference TRBV9 and TRBJ2-5, the full variable domain is DSGVTQTPKHLITATGQRVTLRCSPRSGDLSVYWYQQSLDQGLQFLIQYYNGEERAKGNILERFSAQQFPDLHSELNLSSLELGDSALYFCASSVGAGQETQYFGPGTRLLVL.

V gene TRBV30 combines with J gene TRBJ1-1, with D perhaps matching TRBD1 (6 bases). Trimming cost V 2 bases and J 4 bases, with 17 bases left between them. The CDR3 has 15 residues. The germline V gene has CDR1 GTSNPN and CDR2 SVGIG (reference sequence). CDR3 region: CAWSTHRAGSTEAFF. CDR3 DNA sequence: TGTGCCTGGAGTACCCACAGGGCTGGGAGCACTGAAGCTTTCTTT.

This chain joins TRBV9 and TRBJ1-2; D ambiguous. The germline V and J ends were trimmed by 0 bases and 8 bases, with 14 bases remaining between them. Germline loops: CDR1 SGDLS, CDR2 YYNGEE. The CDR3 totals 14 residues. The CDR3 DNA reads as TGTGCCAGCAGCGTAGAAGGATGGGGAGGAGGCTACACCTTC. This gives the protein CASSVEGWGGGYTF.

This clone was seen a handful of times. CDR3 region: CASSPFGGANVLTF. For the CDR3, the DNA is TGTGCCAGCAGCCCATTTGGTGGGGCCAACGTCCTGACTTTC. The V call is TRBV9, the J call TRBJ2-6; D remains ambiguous. CDR1 and CDR2 (germline): SGDLS, YYNGEE. Trimming left V 4 bases short and J 3 bases short, with 8 bases between. The CDR3 has 14 amino acids.

The chain has TRBV29-1 and TRBJ2-5; tentatively, D is TRBD1 (6 bases). The V end lost 4 bases, the J end lost 3 bases, and 12 bases lay between the germline ends. CDR3 length: 13 amino acids. Germline V CDR1 and CDR2: SQVTM, ANQGSEA. This CDR3 is CSVGGLGEETQYF. In DNA, the CDR3 is TGCAGCGTTGGGGGGCTTGGTGAAGAGACCCAGTACTTC.

A note on this clone: This same CDR3 is encoded by further DNA sequences in the sample. This chain joins TRBV29-1 and TRBJ2-6; 7 bases align to TRBD2. This CDR3 region has 17 residues. Germline V CDR1 and CDR2: SQVTM, ANQGSEA. The junction had 12 bases not matched to a gene; V was cut back by 5 bases and J by 2 bases. Here the CDR3 reads CSVNGASGRTGANVLTF. CDR3 DNA: TGCAGCGTTAATGGGGCTAGCGGTAGAACTGGGGCCAACGTCCTGACTTTC. Filled out from reference TRBV29-1 and TRBJ2-6, the complete variable domain reads SAVISQKPSRDICQRGTSLTIQCQVDSQVTMMFWYRQQPGQSLTLIATANQGSEATYESGFVIDKFPISRPNLTFSTLTVSNMSPEDSSIYLCSVNGASGRTGANVLTFGAGSRLTVL.

The chain employs TRBV25-1 and TRBJ1-1; D unresolved. Germline CDR1 MGHDK, CDR2 SYGVNS. The CDR3 has 12 amino acids. The ends were cut back, 6 bases at V and 4 bases at J, with 9 bases in the middle. DNA for the CDR3: TGTGCCAGCAGAAGGGATTCCACTGAAGCTTTCTTT. This encodes CASRRDSTEAFF.

The chain couples TRBV7-9 to TRBJ2-1; no clear D gene. CDR1 is SEHNR and CDR2 is FQNEAQ in the germline V gene (reference sequence). This CDR3 is 14 amino acids long. V lost 1 base and J 8 bases, leaving 12 bases between the germline ends. CDR3 coding DNA: TGTGCCAGCAGCTTAGGCGTCAGTAAAGATGAGCAGTTCTTC. It codes for CASSLGVSKDEQFF. Looking up the rest from reference TRBV7-9 and TRBJ2-1 gives the full variable domain: DTGVSQNPRHKITKRGQNVTFRCDPISEHNRLYWYRQTLGQGPEFLTYFQNEAQLEKSRLLSDRFSAERPKGSFSTLEIQRTEQGDSAMYLCASSLGVSKDEQFFGPGTRLTVL.

This clone was recorded only once. The rearrangement uses TRBV4-3 and TRBJ1-4, with D possibly being TRBD1 (5 bases). Between the trimmed V and J ends, which lost 4 bases and 5 bases, there was a span of 14 bases. CDR1 LGHNA and CDR2 YSLEER come from the germline V gene. The CDR3 runs 15 residues. CDR3 sequence: CASSPQGEPNEKLFF. The CDR3 DNA reads TGCGCCAGCAGCCCGCAGGGAGAGCCCAATGAAAAACTGTTTTTT.

CDR3 coding DNA: TGTGCCGGGAGCCCCGGGACTAACTACGAGCAGTACTTC. The encoded protein is CAGSPGTNYEQYF. V usage is TRBV2 and J usage is TRBJ2-7, with 7 bases identical to TRBD2. The V gene's germline CDR1 is SNHLY and CDR2 FYNNEI. The V and J ends lost 11 bases and 3 bases, in that order; junction bases with no gene match: 10. The CDR3 has 13 residues.